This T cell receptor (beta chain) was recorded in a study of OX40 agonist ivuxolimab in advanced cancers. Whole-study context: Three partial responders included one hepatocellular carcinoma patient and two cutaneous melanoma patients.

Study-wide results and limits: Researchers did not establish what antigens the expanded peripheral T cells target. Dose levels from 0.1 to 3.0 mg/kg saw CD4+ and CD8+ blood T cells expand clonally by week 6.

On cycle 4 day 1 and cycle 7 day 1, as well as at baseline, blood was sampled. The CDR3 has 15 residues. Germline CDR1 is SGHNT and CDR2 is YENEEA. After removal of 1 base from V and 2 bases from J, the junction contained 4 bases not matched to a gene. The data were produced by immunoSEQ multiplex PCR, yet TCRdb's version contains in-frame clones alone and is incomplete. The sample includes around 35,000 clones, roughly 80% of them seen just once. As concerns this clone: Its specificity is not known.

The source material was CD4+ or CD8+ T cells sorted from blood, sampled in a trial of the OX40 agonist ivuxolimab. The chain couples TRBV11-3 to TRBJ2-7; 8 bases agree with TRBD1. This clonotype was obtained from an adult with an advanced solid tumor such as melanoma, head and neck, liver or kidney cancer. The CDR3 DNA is TGTGCCAGCAGCTTAGGACAGGGGATCACCTACGAGCAGTACTTC. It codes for CASSLGQGITYEQYF.